What follows are 30 T cell receptor beta chains derived from one specimen sequenced in a study of blood T cell repertoires in COVID-19. Some clones are missing from TCRdb's copy, which holds only in-frame ones; the method was immunoSEQ multiplex PCR. The sample has some 390,000 clones, more than 70% seen once; the top ten hold roughly 2%. Source material: peripheral blood. The source is a woman aged 55 to 70 with COVID-19, enrolled during active disease.

This CDR3 is CASSLQDRTGELFF. The CDR3 DNA is TGTGCCAGCAGCTTACAGGACAGGACCGGGGAGCTGTTTTTT. V usage is TRBV7-3 and J usage is TRBJ2-2, with TRBD1 matching over 7 bases. V dropped 2 bases and J dropped 5; count of bases not matched to a gene: 2. This CDR3 comprises 14 residues. Germline V gene lookup returns CDR1 SGHTA and CDR2 FQGTGA.

CDR3 DNA sequence: TGTGCCAGCAGATTACAGGGGGCTTACTACGAGCAGTACTTC. Amino acid sequence: CASRLQGAYYEQYF. V gene TRBV6-5 combines with J gene TRBJ2-7, with 9 bases matching TRBD1. The V gene's germline CDR1 is MNHEY and CDR2 SVGAGI. The V segment lost 6 bases and the J segment 3 bases; nucleotides outside the gene matches: 6. The CDR3 length is 14 residues.

The chain combines TRBV2 with TRBJ1-2; 8 positions match TRBD1. After removal of 7 bases from V and 0 bases from J, the junction contained 10 bases not matched to a gene. CDR3 length equals 16 residues. Germline V gene sequence: CDR1 SNHLY, CDR2 FYNNEI. This chain's CDR3 is CASTQDRARANYGYTF. The DNA of the CDR3 is TGTGCCAGCACCCAGGACAGGGCCAGGGCTAACTATGGCTACACCTTC.

The chain has TRBV7-6 and TRBJ1-2, with a tentative D call TRBD1 (5 bases). Germline CDR1 SGHVS, CDR2 FNYEAQ. This CDR3 has 15 residues. Trimming removed 5 bases at V and 4 bases at J, with 17 bases between. The CDR3 DNA follows: TGTGCCAGCAGCCTGGGGCCGGACAAGGGCTATGGCTACACCTTC. Its protein product is CASSLGPDKGYGYTF.

The rearrangement uses TRBV19 and TRBJ1-1; D may be TRBD1 (6 bases). Trimming took off 4 bases at V and 4 bases at J, with 16 bases between the two ends. This CDR3 comprises 15 residues. Germline loops: CDR1 LNHDA, CDR2 SQIVND (reference sequence). DNA of the CDR3: TGTGCCAGTAGTACTCGTGCAGGGGTTATCACTGAAGCTTTCTTT. Protein sequence: CASSTRAGVITEAFF. Together with reference TRBV19 and TRBJ1-1, the CDR3 gives the full variable domain: DGGITQSPKYLFRKEGQNVTLSCEQNLNHDAMYWYRQDPGQGLRLIYYSQIVNDFQKGDIAEGYSVSREKKESFPLTVTSAQKNPTAFYLCASSTRAGVITEAFFGQGTRLTVV.

The chain is built from TRBV29-1 and TRBJ1-1; D call uncertain. Trimming left V 6 bases short and J 6 bases short, with 11 bases between. The CDR3 runs to 11 residues. CDR1 is SQVTM, CDR2 ANQGSEA, per germline. The CDR3 region is CSVWSGPEAFF. For the CDR3, the DNA is TGCAGCGTGTGGAGCGGGCCTGAAGCTTTCTTT. The full variable domain, its missing parts supplied by reference TRBV29-1 and TRBJ1-1, is SAVISQKPSRDICQRGTSLTIQCQVDSQVTMMFWYRQQPGQSLTLIATANQGSEATYESGFVIDKFPISRPNLTFSTLTVSNMSPEDSSIYLCSVWSGPEAFFGQGTRLTVV.

The gene calls are TRBV5-1 and TRBJ2-3, with D unresolved. The CDR3 is 13 amino acids. Per germline, CDR1 SGHRS and CDR2 YFSETQ. Trimming shortened V by 4 bases and J by 1 base, and 7 bases separated the two germline ends. CDR3 nucleotides: TGCGCCAGCAGCCCGACTGGCACAGATACGCAGTATTTT. It yields the protein CASSPTGTDTQYF.

This chain uses TRBV5-5 with TRBJ1-5, with a tentative D call TRBD1 (5 bases). The CDR3 has 15 residues. V shed 3 bases and J shed 0 bases, with 10 bases lying between them. CDR1 and CDR2 from the germline V gene are SGHKS and YYEKEE (reference sequence). CDR3 in amino acids: CASSSQGISNQPQHF. The CDR3 bases are TGTGCCAGCAGCTCGCAGGGAATTAGCAATCAGCCCCAGCATTTT.

The chain recombines TRBV15 with TRBJ2-3, with 13 bases lining up with TRBD2. Germline V gene data show CDR1 as LNHNV and CDR2 as YYDKDF (reference sequence). The junction had 6 bases not matched to a gene; V was cut back by 1 base and J by 2 bases. The CDR3 spans 18 residues. The CDR3 DNA reads as TGTGCCACCAGCAGAGCCAGGACTAGCGGGGGTTCCACAGATACGCAGTATTTT. Translation: CATSRARTSGGSTDTQYF. The full variable domain, with the rest looked up from reference TRBV15 and TRBJ2-3, is DAMVIQNPRYQVTQFGKPVTLSCSQTLNHNVMYWYQQKSSQAPKLLFHYYDKDFNNEADTPDNFQSRRPNTSFCFLDIRSPGLGDTAMYLCATSRARTSGGSTDTQYFGPGTRLTVL.

The chain employs TRBV11-2 and TRBJ2-1, with TRBD2 as a possible D gene (7 bases). The CDR3 sequence is 14 residues long. The V end was cut by 1 base, the J end by 10 bases, with 14 bases between. CDR1 is SGHAT and CDR2 is FQNNGV in the germline V gene. The CDR3 DNA reads as TGTGCCAGCAGCTTAGGTGGGGGGGCGTCGGAGCAGTTCTTC. Protein: CASSLGGGASEQFF.

This clone was detected once. The chain employs TRBV14 and TRBJ1-1; 7 bases are a match to TRBD1. This CDR3 comprises 14 residues. CDR1 is SGHDN, CDR2 FVKESK, per germline. Losses at the gene ends were 2 bases for V and 6 bases for J; bases not matched to a gene: 6. CDR3 in amino acids: CASSQTTGVSEAFF. DNA for the CDR3: TGTGCCAGCAGCCAAACTACAGGGGTCTCTGAAGCTTTCTTT. The whole variable domain, filled in from reference TRBV14 and TRBJ1-1, reads EAGVTQFPSHSVIEKGQTVTLRCDPISGHDNLYWYRRVMGKEIKFLLHFVKESKQDESGMPNNRFLAERTGGTYSTLKVQPAELEDSGVYFCASSQTTGVSEAFFGQGTRLTVV.

The V call is TRBV15, the J call TRBJ1-2; D might be TRBD1 (5 bases). The V end was cut by 2 bases, the J end by 0 bases, with 13 bases between. CDR1 is LNHNV, CDR2 YYDKDF, per germline (reference sequence). This CDR3 has 16 residues. The CDR3 reads CATSRPFGASNYGYTF. In DNA form, the CDR3 reads TGTGCCACCAGCAGACCTTTTGGGGCCTCTAACTATGGCTACACCTTC. The entire variable domain, with the rest obtained from reference TRBV15 and TRBJ1-2, is as follows: DAMVIQNPRYQVTQFGKPVTLSCSQTLNHNVMYWYQQKSSQAPKLLFHYYDKDFNNEADTPDNFQSRRPNTSFCFLDIRSPGLGDTAMYLCATSRPFGASNYGYTFGSGTRLTVV.

The rearrangement links TRBV6-6 to TRBJ1-1; 8 bases match TRBD1. After removal of 4 bases from V and 9 bases from J, the junction contained 4 bases not matched to a gene. The CDR3 totals 12 residues. Germline V gene lookup returns CDR1 MNHNY and CDR2 SVGAGI (reference sequence). The DNA of the CDR3 is TGTGCCAGCAGTTCCGGGGACAGGCAAGCTTTCTTT. Encoded protein: CASSSGDRQAFF.

The chain employs TRBV7-2 and TRBJ1-4; the match to TRBD1 covers 7 bases. The germline gives CDR1 SGHTA, CDR2 FQGNSA. The ends lost 2 bases at V and 8 bases at J; junction bases unmatched: 5. This CDR3 contains 14 residues. The CDR3 protein is CASSLLHRGEKLFF. The CDR3, as DNA: TGTGCCAGCAGCTTATTACACAGGGGCGAAAAACTGTTTTTT.

The chain joins TRBV6-5 to TRBJ1-4; possibly TRBD1 for D (5 bases). This CDR3 is 14 amino acids long. Looked up from germline, CDR1 is MNHEY and CDR2 is SVGAGI. Trimming removed 10 bases from V and 8 bases from J, with 20 bases in between. CDR3: CATGGSRVDEKLFF. CDR3 DNA: TGTGCCACGGGGGGGTCCAGAGTAGACGAAAAACTGTTTTTT.

The chain combines TRBV5-1 with TRBJ2-7; 7 nucleotides align to TRBD1. V lost 0 bases to trimming and J lost 6 bases; unmatched junction nucleotides: 9. CDR1 and CDR2 (germline): SGHRS, YFSETQ. The CDR3 loop spans 15 amino acids. The DNA of the CDR3 is TGCGCCAGCAGCTTGGGGGGAGACAGGGCGAGCGAGCAGTACTTC. It yields the protein CASSLGGDRASEQYF.

The chain carries TRBV27 and TRBJ2-3, with D possibly TRBD2 on 6 matching bases. Deletions cut 3 bases from V and 9 bases from J, with 13 bases between. CDR1 is MNHEY, CDR2 SMNVEV, per germline (reference sequence). The length of the CDR3 is 13 residues. CDR3 sequence (DNA): TGTGCCAGCAGTTTCGGGAGCGTCGGCACGCAGTATTTT. As protein: CASSFGSVGTQYF.

The chain uses TRBV11-2 and TRBJ2-2, with D perhaps matching TRBD1 (7 bases). Trimming left V 0 bases short and J 6 bases short, with 23 bases between. This CDR3 is 19 amino acids long. The germline gives CDR1 SGHAT, CDR2 FQNNGV. The CDR3 is CASSLDPQGGGPSAGELFF. CDR3 sequence (DNA): TGTGCCAGCAGCTTAGATCCCCAAGGAGGGGGCCCGTCGGCCGGGGAGCTGTTTTTT.

The chain has TRBV5-5 and TRBJ1-2; 7 nucleotides align to TRBD1. The CDR3 runs to 15 residues. CDR1 and CDR2 (germline): SGHKS, YYEKEE (reference sequence). V was clipped by 0 bases and J by 2 bases; unmatched bases: 4. This CDR3 reads CASSLEGQANYGYTF. CDR3 nucleotides: TGTGCCAGCAGCTTGGAAGGACAGGCCAACTATGGCTACACCTTC.

This sequence joins TRBV7-9 and TRBJ1-2; the D is unclear. Trimming removed 5 bases at V and 8 bases at J, with 21 bases between. Germline loops: CDR1 SEHNR, CDR2 FQNEAQ (reference sequence). This CDR3 has 15 residues. CDR3 coding DNA: TGTGCCAGCAGCCTGGATAGTGGGCCCGGCTGGGGCTACACCTTC. This sequence encodes CASSLDSGPGWGYTF. Full variable domain (rest looked up from reference TRBV7-9 and TRBJ1-2): DTGVSQNPRHKITKRGQNVTFRCDPISEHNRLYWYRQTLGQGPEFLTYFQNEAQLEKSRLLSDRFSAERPKGSFSTLEIQRTEQGDSAMYLCASSLDSGPGWGYTFGSGTRLTVV.

The rearrangement links TRBV7-9 to TRBJ1-1; TRBD1 might be the D (5 bases). V lost 5 bases, J lost 1 base, and 26 bases lay in between. Germline-derived CDR1 and CDR2 are SEHNR and FQNEAQ (reference sequence). CDR3 length: 19 amino acids. This CDR3 is CASSNSQSVPGLRNTEAFF. As DNA, the CDR3 is TGTGCCAGCAGCAACTCCCAGAGCGTTCCAGGGTTGAGGAACACTGAAGCTTTCTTT.

V gene TRBV21-1 combines with J gene TRBJ2-1; TRBD2 is the table's D call, not checked against the DNA. TRBV21-1 is flagged as a pseudogene. The length of the CDR3 is 14 residues. As DNA, the CDR3 is TGTGCCAGCAAAGCCAAGAGCTCCTACAATGAGCAGTTCTTC. Protein sequence: CASKAKSSYNEQFF.

The count of this clone is one. The V gene is TRBV6-5, the J gene TRBJ1-4; D unresolved. CDR1 is MNHEY and CDR2 is SVGAGI in the germline V gene. Trimming removed 8 bases at V and 6 bases at J, with 10 bases between. The CDR3 totals 12 residues. The CDR3 region is CASGFGDEKLFF. For the CDR3, the DNA is TGTGCCAGCGGATTCGGAGATGAAAAACTGTTTTTT.

The gene calls are TRBV29-1 and TRBJ2-1; 9 nucleotides line up with TRBD1. Germline V gene lookup returns CDR1 SQVTM and CDR2 ANQGSEA. Trimming at V came to 5 bases and at J to 4 bases, leaving 6 bases not matched to a gene. The CDR3 consists of 14 residues. CDR3 amino acids: CSVQTGGPYNEQFF. The CDR3 DNA sequence: TGCAGCGTTCAGACAGGGGGACCGTACAATGAGCAGTTCTTC.

This clone was observed once. The chain has TRBV6-1 and TRBJ2-6, with 7 bases lining up with TRBD1. Germline values: CDR1 MNHNS, CDR2 SASEGT. The CDR3 runs to 18 residues. V was clipped by 1 base and J by 3 bases; unmatched bases: 9. The DNA for the CDR3 is TGTGCCAGCAGTGAAGTTAAAGGGGGCGTCTTTGGGGCCAACGTCCTGACTTTC. Translation: CASSEVKGGVFGANVLTF.

The chain links TRBV5-4 to TRBJ2-5, with a tentative D call TRBD2 (7 bases). Trimming stripped 0 bases from V and 7 bases from J, with 16 bases between. This CDR3 is built from 15 residues. Germline V gene data show CDR1 as SGHNT and CDR2 as YYREEE (reference sequence). The CDR3 spells CASSLEGGATRTQYF. In nucleotides, the CDR3 is TGTGCCAGCAGCTTGGAAGGGGGGGCAACTCGGACCCAGTACTTC.

This clone was recorded only once. The V call is TRBV7-8, the J call TRBJ2-7; D might be TRBD1 (5 bases). Trimming took 3 bases from V and 3 from J, leaving 12 bases between them. The CDR3 is made up of 14 amino acids. Germline values: CDR1 SGHVS, CDR2 FQNEAQ. The DNA of the CDR3 is TGTGCCAGCAGCTTGACAGATTCCTTCTACGAGCAGTACTTC. Translated: CASSLTDSFYEQYF. Together with reference TRBV7-8 and TRBJ2-7, the CDR3 gives the full variable domain: GAGVSQSPRYKVAKRGQDVALRCDPISGHVSLFWYQQALGQGPEFLTYFQNEAQLDKSGLPSDRFFAERPEGSVSTLKIQRTQQEDSAVYLCASSLTDSFYEQYFGPGTRLTVT.

The rearrangement joins TRBV7-2 to TRBJ1-1; a weak D match, TRBD1 (6 bases). Trimming cost V 3 bases and J 1 base, with 9 bases left between them. The CDR3 runs 14 residues. Per the germline V gene, CDR1 is SGHTA and CDR2 is FQGNSA. The CDR3 here is CASSFGQPNTEAFF. Written as DNA, the CDR3 is TGTGCCAGCAGCTTCGGACAGCCGAACACTGAAGCTTTCTTT.

This clone was seen just once. This chain links TRBV7-6 with TRBJ2-7; 7 nucleotides line up with TRBD2. The germline CDR1 and CDR2 sequences are SGHVS and FNYEAQ. This CDR3 contains 14 residues. The J segment lost 3 bases and the V segment lost 4 bases, leaving 6 bases of the junction unmatched. DNA for the CDR3: TGTGCCAGCAGCTGGGGGGGATTGGGCTACGAGCAGTACTTC. It translates to CASSWGGLGYEQYF.

The rearrangement uses TRBV5-6 and TRBJ2-3; D is undetermined. V was pared by 0 bases and J by 0 bases, with 14 bases between. CDR1 and CDR2 from the germline V gene are SGHDT and YYEEEE. The CDR3 is 17 residues long. CDR3: CASSLAIVRVSTDTQYF. CDR3 nucleotide sequence: TGTGCCAGCAGCTTGGCTATTGTACGGGTGAGCACAGATACGCAGTATTTT. Full variable domain (remainder filled in from reference TRBV5-6 and TRBJ2-3): DAGVTQSPTHLIKTRGQQVTLRCSPKSGHDTVSWYQQALGQGPQFIFQYYEEEERQRGNFPDRFSGHQFPNYSSELNVNALLLGDSALYLCASSLAIVRVSTDTQYFGPGTRLTVL.